Listed below are T cell receptor beta chains from one sample, sequenced in a study of cytomegalovirus exposure and HLA in healthy donors. Data came from immunoSEQ multiplex PCR; TCRdb stores just in-frame clones and leaves some out. Of around 97,000 clones listed, about 77% are singletons. The sequencing sample was made of PBMCs. These TCRs come from a woman aged 18-35 years in good health and CMV-seropositive. The CDR3 runs from the conserved cysteine through the conserved F or W. The D gene is left open where the match is weak. Clone size is stated in some rows and not others, as once, few, many or a class when expanded.

v_call: TRBV18
clone_size: .
j_call: TRBJ1-6
d_call: TRBD1
cdr3_aa: CASSPPGQGHSPLHF
cdr3_nt: TGTGCCAGCTCACCACCGGGACAGGGCCATTCACCCCTCCACTTT

v_call: TRBV6-1
clone_size: .
j_call: TRBJ1-4
d_call: TRBD1
cdr3_aa: CASRDRATNEKLFF
cdr3_nt: TGTGCCAGCAGGGACAGGGCAACTAATGAAAAACTGTTTTTT

v_call: TRBV2
clone_size: .
j_call: TRBJ1-4
d_call: TRBD1
cdr3_aa: CASWDVPITGVFF
cdr3_nt: TGTGCCAGCTGGGATGTGCCGATTACAGGGGTGTTTTTT

v_call: TRBV18
clone_size: .
j_call: TRBJ1-2
d_call: .
cdr3_aa: CASSPGAGYGYTF
cdr3_nt: TGTGCCAGCTCACCAGGGGCAGGCTATGGCTACACCTTC

v_call: TRBV9
clone_size: .
j_call: TRBJ2-5
d_call: .
cdr3_aa: CASSVGGGSRETQYF
cdr3_nt: TGTGCCAGCAGCGTAGGTGGCGGTAGTCGGGAGACCCAGTACTTC

v_call: TRBV18
clone_size: few
j_call: TRBJ2-7
d_call: TRBD1
cdr3_aa: CASSLGTGGDEQYF
cdr3_nt: TGTGCCAGCTCCCTTGGAACAGGGGGCGACGAGCAGTACTTC

v_call: TRBV29-1
clone_size: .
j_call: TRBJ2-4
d_call: TRBD1
cdr3_aa: CSVTGGIAKNIQYF
cdr3_nt: TGCAGCGTTACAGGGGGCATAGCCAAAAACATTCAGTACTTC

v_call: TRBV28
clone_size: once
j_call: TRBJ1-1
d_call: .
cdr3_aa: CASSSLRGGLAEAFF
cdr3_nt: TGTGCCAGCAGTTCCCTGAGGGGGGGTTTGGCTGAAGCTTTCTTT

v_call: TRBV6-5
clone_size: .
j_call: TRBJ2-7
d_call: TRBD1
cdr3_aa: CASSYSGGFSSYEQYF
cdr3_nt: TGTGCCAGCAGTTACTCAGGGGGCTTCAGCTCCTACGAGCAGTACTTC

v_call: TRBV19
clone_size: .
j_call: TRBJ1-4
d_call: TRBD1
cdr3_aa: CASRDRGTTNEKLFF
cdr3_nt: TGTGCCAGTAGGGACAGGGGGACGACTAATGAAAAACTGTTTTTT

v_call: TRBV6-6
clone_size: .
j_call: TRBJ2-7
d_call: .
cdr3_aa: CASSYSNRDNYEQYF
cdr3_nt: TGTGCCAGCAGTTACTCGAACCGGGACAACTACGAGCAGTACTTC

v_call: TRBV6-5
clone_size: .
j_call: TRBJ1-4
d_call: TRBD1
cdr3_aa: CASSYRTGSNEKLFF
cdr3_nt: TGTGCCAGCAGTTACCGGACAGGCTCTAATGAAAAACTGTTTTTT

v_call: TRBV7-9
clone_size: .
j_call: TRBJ1-1
d_call: .
cdr3_aa: CASRAMGRSKTEAFF
cdr3_nt: TGTGCCAGCAGGGCTATGGGGCGCAGTAAAACTGAAGCTTTCTTT

v_call: TRBV13
clone_size: .
j_call: TRBJ2-3
d_call: .
cdr3_aa: CASSSFTGTPQDTQYF
cdr3_nt: TGTGCCAGCAGCTCCTTTACAGGGACCCCCCAGGATACGCAGTATTTT

v_call: TRBV13
clone_size: few
j_call: TRBJ2-1
d_call: TRBD2
cdr3_aa: CASYHLAGGFNEQFF
cdr3_nt: TGTGCCAGCTACCACCTAGCGGGAGGATTTAATGAGCAGTTCTTC

v_call: TRBV29-1
clone_size: once
j_call: TRBJ2-3
d_call: TRBD2
cdr3_aa: CSVGISGGSTDTQYF
cdr3_nt: TGCAGCGTTGGAATTAGCGGGGGGTCCACAGATACGCAGTATTTT

v_call: TRBV4-2
clone_size: .
j_call: TRBJ2-1
d_call: TRBD2
cdr3_aa: CASSPMTSGSSYNEQFF
cdr3_nt: TGTGCCAGCAGCCCCATGACTAGCGGGAGCTCCTACAATGAGCAGTTCTTC

v_call: TRBV5-5
clone_size: few
j_call: TRBJ1-1
d_call: .
cdr3_aa: CASSRAGVYTEAFF
cdr3_nt: TGTGCCAGCAGCCGAGCAGGGGTTTACACTGAAGCTTTCTTT

v_call: TRBV7-9
clone_size: .
j_call: TRBJ2-1
d_call: TRBD2
cdr3_aa: CASSPPGSSGHNEQFF
cdr3_nt: TGTGCCAGCAGCCCCCCAGGTTCTAGCGGGCACAATGAGCAGTTCTTC

v_call: TRBV30
clone_size: .
j_call: TRBJ1-5
d_call: TRBD1
cdr3_aa: CAWSEGQLNQPQHF
cdr3_nt: TGTGCCTGGAGTGAGGGACAGCTAAATCAGCCCCAGCATTTT

v_call: TRBV6-5
clone_size: few
j_call: TRBJ2-7
d_call: TRBD1
cdr3_aa: CASSDRVGAYEQYF
cdr3_nt: TGTGCCAGCAGTGACAGGGTAGGGGCCTACGAGCAGTACTTC

v_call: TRBV19
clone_size: few
j_call: TRBJ1-4
d_call: .
cdr3_aa: CASSKAGKTSEKLFF
cdr3_nt: TGTGCCAGTAGTAAGGCAGGGAAAACGAGTGAAAAACTGTTTTTT

v_call: TRBV12-5
clone_size: .
j_call: TRBJ2-7
d_call: .
cdr3_aa: CASGLAGAEQYF
cdr3_nt: TGTGCTAGTGGTTTGGCAGGGGCCGAGCAGTACTTC

v_call: TRBV6-1
clone_size: .
j_call: TRBJ1-1
d_call: .
cdr3_aa: CGLGRGAEAFF
cdr3_nt: TGTGGCTTAGGGCGGGGGGCTGAAGCTTTCTTT

v_call: TRBV19
clone_size: .
j_call: TRBJ2-5
d_call: TRBD2
cdr3_aa: CASSWTSGAQETQYF
cdr3_nt: TGTGCCAGTAGTTGGACTAGCGGGGCACAAGAGACCCAGTACTTC

v_call: TRBV7-2
clone_size: few
j_call: TRBJ2-1
d_call: .
cdr3_aa: CASSLAGVSYNEQFF
cdr3_nt: TGTGCCAGCAGCTTAGCGGGAGTGTCCTACAATGAGCAGTTCTTC

v_call: TRBV4-3
clone_size: .
j_call: TRBJ2-3
d_call: .
cdr3_aa: CASSHESSGVRDTQYF
cdr3_nt: TGCGCCAGCAGCCATGAGTCGTCAGGGGTACGAGATACGCAGTATTTT

v_call: TRBV5-6
clone_size: .
j_call: TRBJ2-3
d_call: TRBD1
cdr3_aa: CASSLDRGRTDTQYF
cdr3_nt: TGTGCCAGCAGCTTGGACAGGGGGCGCACAGATACGCAGTATTTT

v_call: TRBV5-8
clone_size: .
j_call: TRBJ2-3
d_call: TRBD2
cdr3_aa: CASDSGGFFSTDTQYF
cdr3_nt: TGTGCCAGCGATAGCGGGGGGTTCTTTAGCACAGATACGCAGTATTTT

v_call: TRBV4-3
clone_size: .
j_call: TRBJ2-5
d_call: TRBD2
cdr3_aa: CASSQTSGSQETQYF
cdr3_nt: TGCGCCAGCAGCCAAACTAGCGGGAGTCAAGAGACCCAGTACTTC

v_call: TRBV27
clone_size: .
j_call: TRBJ2-7
d_call: .
cdr3_aa: CASSFSGTYEQYF
cdr3_nt: TGTGCCAGCAGTTTTTCGGGGACCTACGAGCAGTACTTC

v_call: TRBV5-6
clone_size: .
j_call: TRBJ2-7
d_call: .
cdr3_aa: CASSLAIFRNPTYEQYF
cdr3_nt: TGTGCCAGCAGCTTGGCCATATTTAGAAACCCTACCTACGAGCAGTACTTC

v_call: TRBV19
clone_size: .
j_call: TRBJ2-3
d_call: TRBD1
cdr3_aa: CASSQDRGEATQYF
cdr3_nt: TGTGCCAGTAGCCAGGACAGGGGGGAGGCTACGCAGTATTTT

v_call: TRBV6-6
clone_size: .
j_call: TRBJ2-7
d_call: TRBD2
cdr3_aa: CASKTGTNTYEQYF
cdr3_nt: TGTGCCAGCAAGACCGGGACTAATACCTACGAGCAGTACTTC

v_call: TRBV28
clone_size: .
j_call: TRBJ2-7
d_call: TRBD2
cdr3_aa: CASSGAGTSTYEQYF
cdr3_nt: TGTGCCAGCAGTGGGGCGGGGACTAGCACCTACGAGCAGTACTTC

v_call: TRBV7-9
clone_size: .
j_call: TRBJ2-2
d_call: .
cdr3_aa: CASSLVGSTGELFF
cdr3_nt: TGTGCCAGCAGCTTAGTCGGGAGCACCGGGGAGCTGTTTTTT

v_call: TRBV11-2
clone_size: .
j_call: TRBJ1-1
d_call: TRBD1
cdr3_aa: CASSLEGQGTTEAFF
cdr3_nt: TGTGCCAGCAGCTTAGAGGGACAGGGTACCACTGAAGCTTTCTTT

v_call: TRBV18
clone_size: .
j_call: TRBJ2-1
d_call: TRBD1
cdr3_aa: CASSPNPGQGVNEQFF
cdr3_nt: TGTGCCAGCTCACCAAACCCGGGACAGGGGGTCAATGAGCAGTTCTTC

v_call: TRBV28
clone_size: .
j_call: TRBJ2-7
d_call: TRBD2
cdr3_aa: CASRGPGLGWEQYF
cdr3_nt: TGTGCCAGCAGGGGGCCGGGACTAGGATGGGAGCAGTACTTC

v_call: TRBV29-1
clone_size: .
j_call: TRBJ1-5
d_call: .
cdr3_aa: CSVGWGEENQPQHF
cdr3_nt: TGCAGCGTTGGTTGGGGGGAGGAGAATCAGCCCCAGCATTTT

v_call: TRBV6-6
clone_size: .
j_call: TRBJ2-7
d_call: .
cdr3_aa: CASRREGGEQYF
cdr3_nt: TGTGCCAGCAGACGAGAGGGGGGGGAGCAGTACTTC

v_call: TRBV9
clone_size: .
j_call: TRBJ2-3
d_call: .
cdr3_aa: CASSVDYSISTDTQYF
cdr3_nt: TGTGCCAGCAGCGTGGACTATTCCATTAGCACAGATACGCAGTATTTT

v_call: TRBV7-8
clone_size: once
j_call: TRBJ1-1
d_call: TRBD1
cdr3_aa: CASSLIQGDTEAFF
cdr3_nt: TGTGCCAGCAGCTTAATACAGGGGGACACTGAAGCTTTCTTT

v_call: TRBV6-1
clone_size: .
j_call: TRBJ1-4
d_call: TRBD1
cdr3_aa: CASSGQGGTNEKLFF
cdr3_nt: TGTGCCAGCAGTGGACAGGGGGGCACTAATGAAAAACTGTTTTTT

v_call: TRBV27
clone_size: .
j_call: TRBJ2-5
d_call: .
cdr3_aa: CASSTSSVQETQYF
cdr3_nt: TGTGCCAGCAGTACGTCCAGCGTTCAAGAGACCCAGTACTTC

v_call: TRBV5-4
clone_size: .
j_call: TRBJ1-6
d_call: TRBD1
cdr3_aa: CASSLQGAFNSPLHF
cdr3_nt: TGTGCCAGCAGCTTGCAGGGGGCGTTCAATTCACCCCTCCACTTT

v_call: TRBV29-1
clone_size: .
j_call: TRBJ2-2
d_call: TRBD2
cdr3_aa: CSARLAGNTGELFF
cdr3_nt: TGCAGCGCAAGACTAGCGGGGAACACCGGGGAGCTGTTTTTT

v_call: TRBV20-1
clone_size: .
j_call: TRBJ1-2
d_call: .
cdr3_aa: CSALRVGYTF
cdr3_nt: TGCAGTGCGCTCAGGGTAGGCTACACCTTC

v_call: TRBV19
clone_size: .
j_call: TRBJ1-2
d_call: TRBD1
cdr3_aa: CASSSTGEGYTF
cdr3_nt: TGTGCCAGTAGCTCAACAGGGGAAGGCTACACCTTC

v_call: TRBV5-1
clone_size: .
j_call: TRBJ2-2
d_call: TRBD1
cdr3_aa: CASSLRTGDTGELFF
cdr3_nt: TGCGCCAGCAGCTTACGGACAGGGGACACCGGGGAGCTGTTTTTT

v_call: TRBV11-2
clone_size: few
j_call: TRBJ2-1
d_call: TRBD1
cdr3_aa: CASSPSRGQGSIYNEQFF
cdr3_nt: TGTGCCAGCAGCCCTAGCAGGGGGCAGGGGTCCATCTACAATGAGCAGTTCTTC

v_call: TRBV2
clone_size: .
j_call: TRBJ2-3
d_call: .
cdr3_aa: CASRAGLATTDTQYF
cdr3_nt: TGTGCCAGCAGAGCTGGGCTTGCTACCACAGATACGCAGTATTTT

v_call: TRBV6-1
clone_size: .
j_call: TRBJ1-4
d_call: .
cdr3_aa: CATRTDLWALFF
cdr3_nt: TGTGCCACCCGGACAGACCTTTGGGCACTGTTTTTT

v_call: TRBV6-5
clone_size: .
j_call: TRBJ1-4
d_call: TRBD1
cdr3_aa: CASGGQFNEKLFF
cdr3_nt: TGTGCCAGCGGGGGACAGTTTAATGAAAAACTGTTTTTT

v_call: TRBV9
clone_size: .
j_call: TRBJ2-3
d_call: .
cdr3_aa: CASTAGITDTQYF
cdr3_nt: TGTGCCAGCACCGCAGGGATCACAGATACGCAGTATTTT

v_call: TRBV6-6
clone_size: few
j_call: TRBJ2-7
d_call: .
cdr3_aa: CASRNKGDLIYEQYF
cdr3_nt: TGTGCCAGCAGAAACAAAGGGGACTTAATTTACGAGCAGTACTTC

v_call: TRBV7-7
clone_size: .
j_call: TRBJ2-3
d_call: TRBD2
cdr3_aa: CASSPQLATTDTQYF
cdr3_nt: TGTGCCAGCAGCCCCCAACTAGCGACAACAGATACGCAGTATTTT